This TCR beta chain stems from a study of vaccination effects on CD4 cells after COVID-19. V was clipped by 3 bases and J by 4 bases, with 8 bases between them. From germline, CDR1 is KGHDR and CDR2 SFDVKD. This CDR3 is built from 13 residues. Comments on this clone: The antigen remains undetermined.

Culture lasted under 13 days before CD4+ T cell isolation. Either the mRNA-1273 or the BNT162b2 vaccine was given to participants as two doses. Profiled with immunoSEQ multiplex PCR; TCRdb holds only in-frame clones, not every one. The profile shows some 60,000 clones, about 81% of them singletons. The clonotype originates from a human donor who received a COVID-19 vaccine. The specimen was CD4+ T cells from PBMCs cultured without peptide, collected after COVID-19 vaccination. V usage is TRBV24-1 and J usage is TRBJ2-5; D unclear. The CDR3 nucleotides are TGTGCCACCAGTGATCCCGCAGCAGAGACCCAGTACTTC. Residues: CATSDPAAETQYF.